The 7 T cell receptor beta chains given below trace back to one sample, sequenced in a study of blood T cell repertoires in COVID-19. Profiling relied on immunoSEQ multiplex PCR, and the TCRdb table lists in-frame clones only, not all of them. Found here are 70,000 or so clones, 75% to 90% of them singletons; the top ten hold about 13%. Sequencing was performed on peripheral blood. These receptors all come from a man over 45 with COVID-19, enrolled during active disease.

This chain connects TRBV3-1 (or the pseudogene TRBV3-2) to TRBJ1-3; a weak D match, TRBD1 (5 bases). CDR1 is LGHDT and CDR2 is YNNKEL in the germline V gene (reference sequence). CDR3 length: 15 residues. The V end was cut by 4 bases, the J end by 1 base, with 11 bases between. CDR3 coding DNA: TGTGCCAGCAGCCGGGCGGGGCTTTCTGGAAACACCATATATTTT. Translation: CASSRAGLSGNTIYF.

This chain links TRBV28 with TRBJ2-1, with TRBD2 identical over 12 bases. Germline values: CDR1 MDHEN, CDR2 SYDVKM. This CDR3 is 19 amino acids long. J was trimmed by 7 bases and V by 3 bases; bases with no gene match: 16. CDR3: CASSLSRVTSGSSMNEQFF. The CDR3 DNA reads as TGTGCCAGCAGTTTGAGTCGAGTGACTAGCGGGAGTAGTATGAATGAGCAGTTCTTC.

This clone has only a few counts. The chain links TRBV6-5 to TRBJ2-7; 10 bases fit TRBD2. V trimming: 5 bases; J trimming: 3 bases; junction bases outside the gene matches: 7. The length of the CDR3 is 15 residues. Germline lookup yields CDR1 MNHEY and CDR2 SVGAGI. CDR3 sequence: CASSPLAGGFYEQYF. The CDR3 coding sequence is TGTGCCAGCAGTCCGTTAGCGGGAGGATTCTACGAGCAGTACTTC.

The rearrangement uses TRBV28 and TRBJ2-5, with TRBD1 matching over 9 bases. With 6 bases clipped from V and 0 bases from J, the junction kept 2 bases outside the gene matches. CDR3 length: 14 amino acids. Germline V lookup: CDR1 MDHEN, CDR2 SYDVKM. The CDR3 DNA reads TGTGCCAGCAGCGACAGGGGGTACCAAGAGACCCAGTACTTC. It translates to CASSDRGYQETQYF.

J is TRBJ2-2 and V is TRBV7-2, with D perhaps matching TRBD2 (5 bases). V gave up 3 bases and J gave up 4 bases, with 9 bases separating them. Germline V gene sequence: CDR1 SGHTA, CDR2 FQGNSA. The CDR3 is 14 amino acids. The CDR3 reads CASSLRRGTGELFF. CDR3 coding DNA: TGTGCCAGCAGCTTGCGACGGGGCACCGGGGAGCTGTTTTTT.

This clone was counted once. The chain links TRBV5-1 to TRBJ1-2, with D possibly being TRBD1 (5 bases). Trimming left V 4 bases short and J 3 bases short, with 16 bases between. Looked up from germline, CDR1 is SGHRS and CDR2 is YFSETQ. The CDR3 loop spans 15 amino acids. CDR3 sequence (DNA): TGCGCCAGCAGCAAGGAGCGCCCGGGGGACTATGGCTACACCTTC. Translating gives CASSKERPGDYGYTF. The whole variable domain, filled in from reference TRBV5-1 and TRBJ1-2, reads KAGVTQTPRYLIKTRGQQVTLSCSPISGHRSVSWYQQTPGQGLQFLFEYFSETQRNKGNFPGRFSGRQFSNSRSEMNVSTLELGDSALYLCASSKERPGDYGYTFGSGTRLTVV.

Concerning this clone: This probably arose from a read error, given a far larger clone one base away. The rearrangement links TRBV7-9 to TRBJ2-2, with 7 bases aligning to TRBD1. Germline V CDR1 and CDR2: SEHNR, FQNEAQ (reference sequence). V shed 5 bases and J 4 bases; nucleotides not matched to a gene: 7. The CDR3 totals 15 residues. Here the CDR3 reads CASSPGTVTTGELFF. The CDR3 coding sequence is TGTGCCAGCAGCCCCGGGACAGTAACCACCGGGGAGCTGTTTTTT.